One sample yielded the 12 T cell receptor beta chains listed below, sequenced in a study of blood T cell repertoires in COVID-19 (dated by TCRdb to the early 2020s). The protocol used for the library was the immunoSEQ multiplex PCR assay. Here the immuneACCESS table is served through TCRdb, limited to in-frame sequences with V and J called. Missing clones are a known gap in these copies; in checked studies unresolved V genes cover under half, and the rest lacks a known reason. The sample table lists 150,000 to 200,000 clones, roughly four fifths of them with a count of one. The ten largest clones take up 2.6% of the sample. The sample taken for sequencing was peripheral blood. The receptor source for this set is a human donor with acute or convalescent COVID-19. The donor label of this sample is uncertain.

The V gene is TRBV6-5, the J gene TRBJ1-5; 9 positions agree with TRBD1. Per germline, CDR1 MNHEY and CDR2 SVGAGI. J lost 6 bases, V lost 4 bases, and 7 bases had no gene match. The CDR3 spans 15 residues. CDR3 DNA: TGTGCCAGCAGTTCCAGACAGGGGGGGACTCAGCCCCAGCATTTT. Residues: CASSSRQGGTQPQHF.

The chain has TRBV7-4 and TRBJ2-7, with 10 bases fitting TRBD2. This CDR3 comprises 17 residues. Germline V gene sequence: CDR1 SGHVT, CDR2 SQSDAQ. Trimming at V came to 9 bases and at J to 3 bases, leaving 17 bases not matched to a gene. The CDR3 sequence is CARGLYPTQREGYEQYF. In DNA form, the CDR3 reads TGTGCCAGGGGACTTTACCCGACTCAGCGGGAGGGCTACGAGCAGTACTTC.

This chain joins TRBV7-3 and TRBJ2-2, with D possibly TRBD2 on 5 matching bases. V dropped 5 bases and J dropped 2 bases, with 15 bases sitting between them. The germline V gene encodes CDR1 SGHTA and CDR2 FQGTGA. The CDR3 loop spans 16 amino acids. The CDR3: CASSRGSRVNTGELFF. In DNA form, the CDR3 reads TGTGCCAGCAGCCGTGGCTCGAGGGTTAACACCGGGGAGCTGTTTTTT.

This chain links TRBV3-1 (or the pseudogene TRBV3-2) with TRBJ1-6; D is perhaps TRBD1 (5 bases). Germline-derived CDR1 and CDR2 are LGHDT and YNNKEL (reference sequence). CDR3 length: 14 amino acids. The V and J ends lost 1 base and 10 bases respectively, with 11 bases between them. Written as DNA, the CDR3 is TGTGCCAGCAGCCAAGTGCCCCGGGGGTCACCCCTCCACTTT. This sequence encodes CASSQVPRGSPLHF.

The sample holds one count of this clone. The chain carries TRBV2 and TRBJ2-3; a weak D match, TRBD1 (5 bases). The CDR3 loop spans 15 amino acids. Germline V gene lookup returns CDR1 SNHLY and CDR2 FYNNEI. Trimming stripped 5 bases from V and 5 bases from J, with 17 bases between. DNA for the CDR3: TGTGCCAGCAGTCAAACAGGCTCTCCGGGAGATACGCAGTATTTT. The encoded protein is CASSQTGSPGDTQYF.

J is TRBJ2-5 and V is TRBV30; 7 bases map to TRBD1. The V segment lost 1 base and the J segment 4 bases; nucleotides outside the gene matches: 9. CDR1 is GTSNPN, CDR2 SVGIG, per germline (reference sequence). CDR3 length: 15 amino acids. CDR3 protein: CAWSGDSEVLETQYF. Here the CDR3 DNA reads TGTGCCTGGAGTGGGGACAGCGAGGTATTAGAGACCCAGTACTTC.

This chain connects TRBV27 to TRBJ1-6, with 7 bases fitting TRBD1. The CDR3 loop spans 18 amino acids. CDR1 is MNHEY and CDR2 is SMNVEV in the germline V gene (reference sequence). The trim removed 6 bases at V and 0 bases at J, leaving 11 bases unmatched. CDR3 amino acids: CASRLRGPKSSYNSPLHF. The CDR3, as DNA: TGTGCCAGCAGATTAAGGGGGCCCAAGAGCTCCTATAATTCACCCCTCCACTTT.

This chain uses TRBV4-1 with TRBJ1-1, with D unresolved. This CDR3 spans 15 amino acids. The V gene lost 0 bases and the J gene lost 6 bases, with 14 bases spanning the gap. CDR1 is MGHRA, CDR2 YSYEKL, per germline. CDR3 bases: TGCGCCAGCAGCCAAGACGAACAGCCTGACGCTGAAGCTTTCTTT. Translation: CASSQDEQPDAEAFF.

The gene calls are TRBV19 and TRBJ2-5, with 10 bases matching TRBD1. Trimming removed 5 bases from V and 5 bases from J; junction bases left unmatched: 8. Germline V gene data show CDR1 as LNHDA and CDR2 as SQIVND (reference sequence). The CDR3 has 15 residues. DNA for the CDR3: TGTGCCAGTAGTCGCCGGACAGGGGGGGTCGAGACCCAGTACTTC. Translation: CASSRRTGGVETQYF.

The rearrangement links TRBV7-2 to TRBJ2-7, with a tentative D call TRBD2 (7 bases). Germline CDR1 reads SGHTA; CDR2 reads FQGNSA. The ends were cut back, 2 bases at V and 4 bases at J, with 15 bases in the middle. The CDR3 has 15 residues. This CDR3 is CASSLIQGREYEQYF. The CDR3 nucleotides are TGTGCCAGCAGCTTAATCCAGGGGAGGGAATACGAGCAGTACTTC.

The V call is TRBV6-1, the J call TRBJ1-2; the D gene is possibly TRBD1 (5 bases). Between the trimmed V and J ends, which lost 2 bases and 4 bases, there was a span of 11 bases. The length of the CDR3 is 14 residues. Germline V gives CDR1 MNHNS, CDR2 SASEGT. The CDR3 loop is CASSERGEIYGYTF. CDR3 nucleotides: TGTGCCAGCAGTGAACGGGGGGAGATCTATGGCTACACCTTC.

The gene calls are TRBV3-1 (or the pseudogene TRBV3-2) and TRBJ2-3; 13 bases match TRBD2. The V gene's germline CDR1 is LGHDT and CDR2 YNNKEL (reference sequence). This CDR3 is built from 16 residues. The ends lost 4 bases at V and 2 bases at J; junction bases unmatched: 3. CDR3 in DNA: TGTGCCAGCAGCCTTGGACTAGCGGGGGACACAGATACGCAGTATTTT. Amino acids: CASSLGLAGDTDTQYF.